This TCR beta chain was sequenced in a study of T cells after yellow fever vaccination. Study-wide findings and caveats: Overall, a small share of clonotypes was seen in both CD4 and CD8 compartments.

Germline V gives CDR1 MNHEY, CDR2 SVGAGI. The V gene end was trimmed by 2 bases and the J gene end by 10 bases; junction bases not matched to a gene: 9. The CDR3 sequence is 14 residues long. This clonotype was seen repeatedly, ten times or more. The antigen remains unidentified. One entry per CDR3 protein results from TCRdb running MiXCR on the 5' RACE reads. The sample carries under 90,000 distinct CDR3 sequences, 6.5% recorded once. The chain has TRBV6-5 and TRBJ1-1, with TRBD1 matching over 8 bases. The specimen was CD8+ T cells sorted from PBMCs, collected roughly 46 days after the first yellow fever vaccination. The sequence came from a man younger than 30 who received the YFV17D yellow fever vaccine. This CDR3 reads CASSYAGGATPAFF. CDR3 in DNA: TGTGCCAGCAGTTACGCAGGGGGCGCGACCCCAGCTTTCTTT.